The sequence of this T cell receptor beta chain was determined in a study of T cell responses to AZD1222 COVID-19 vaccine. Study-wide results and caveats: Among spike-specific TCRs, nearly half reportedly target unmutated variant regions. Across the whole spike, CD4 TCRs peaked at regions 160-218 and 743-854. Clonal diversity was possibly underestimated, and white British individuals and females predominated among donors. The study sampled repertoires only after the peak T cell response.

With regard to this clone: Antigen: not known.

Produced via immunoSEQ multiplex PCR; TCRdb's table is partial and in-frame only. In the table there are 130,000 to 150,000 clones, around nine tenths of which are singletons. Germline assignment: CDR1 MDHEN and CDR2 SYDVKM. V lost 8 bases and J 1 base, leaving 14 bases between the germline ends. CDR3 size: 14 residues. The chain recombines TRBV28 with TRBJ1-1; D call uncertain. The sequence came from an adult in good health. The sample consisted of peripheral blood, taken on day 0 of MenACWY control vaccination. The CDR3, as DNA: TGTGCCAGCCGAAGGGAGACGGCGAACACTGAAGCTTTCTTT. The encoded protein is CASRRETANTEAFF. Based on the CDR3 plus reference TRBV28 and TRBJ1-1, the full variable domain is DVKVTQSSRYLVKRTGEKVFLECVQDMDHENMFWYRQDPGLGLRLIYFSYDVKMKEKGDIPEGYSVSREKKERFSLILESASTNQTSMYLCASRRETANTEAFFGQGTRLTVV.